The rows below give T cell receptor beta chains drawn from one sample of a study of blood T cell repertoires in COVID-19. Sequenced by immunoSEQ multiplex PCR; TCRdb stores in-frame clones only, minus some. The profile covers about 90,000 clones, with roughly nine tenths appearing a single time and roughly 1.8% taken by the ten largest. Material: peripheral blood. The receptors stem from a human donor with active COVID-19. The donor label of this sample is uncertain. CDR3s include the opening cysteine and the closing phenylalanine or tryptophan. D genes are given only for firm matches. A clone size is listed for some rows: how often the clone was seen (once, few, many), or a class if it is expanded.

TRBJ2-1	.	.	TRBV3-1/TRBV3-2	TGTGCCAGCAGCCGGGACACCAACTACAATGAGCAGTTCTTC	CASSRDTNYNEQFF
TRBJ2-5	.	TRBD2	TRBV28	TGTGCCAGCAGTTCGACCCTAGCGGGGGGGCCTGAGACCCAGTACTTC	CASSSTLAGGPETQYF
TRBJ2-2	.	TRBD1	TRBV6-5	TGTGCCAGCAGCAAGGACAGGGAACGGGGCGGGGAGCTGTTTTTT	CASSKDRERGGELFF
TRBJ2-2	.	TRBD2	TRBV5-1	TGCGCCAGCAGCCCCGGGGGGGTGAACACCGGGGAGCTGTTTTTT	CASSPGGVNTGELFF
TRBJ1-5	.	.	TRBV19	TGTGCCAGTAGTCTCAAAACGGGAACTTATAGCAATCAGCCCCAGCATTTT	CASSLKTGTYSNQPQHF
TRBJ1-1	.	TRBD1	TRBV6-5	TGTGCCAGTTGTCAGAACAGGGGGCGATCCCGGGCTTTCTTT	CASCQNRGRSRAFF
TRBJ1-5	.	.	TRBV5-5	TGTGCCAGCAGCTTACGGGGTATCCTGAATAGCAATCAGCCCCAGCATTTT	CASSLRGILNSNQPQHF
TRBJ1-5	.	.	TRBV15	TGTGCCACCTCGGCGGGGGGTCAGCCCCAGCATTTT	CATSAGGQPQHF
TRBJ1-1	.	.	TRBV18	TGTGCCAGCTCACCAGCGCGGGGCCTTGGAGTACGGGCTTTCTTT	CASSPARGLGVRAFF
TRBJ2-5	once	.	TRBV4-1	TGCGCCAGCAGCCAAGTGGGCAGGGTCGCGACCCAGTACTTC	CASSQVGRVATQYF
TRBJ1-6	.	.	TRBV5-1	TGCGCCAGCAGCTCCGATAGAAATTCACCCCTCCACTTT	CASSSDRNSPLHF
TRBJ2-7	.	.	TRBV7-2	TGTGCCAGCAGCGAGTCTAGCGCCTACGAGCAGTACTTC	CASSESSAYEQYF
TRBJ2-3	.	TRBD2	TRBV18	TGTGCCAGCTCGGGGACTAGCGGGGGACACACAGATACGCAGTATTTT	CASSGTSGGHTDTQYF
TRBJ1-3	.	.	TRBV5-1	TGCGCCAGCAGCTCACAGGCTCGAGCCGAAATCTCTGGAAACACCATATATTTT	CASSSQARAEISGNTIYF
TRBJ2-3	.	TRBD2	TRBV2	TGTGCCAGCATAGAGGGAGGGAAGGTAGAAACGCAGTATTTT	CASIEGGKVETQYF
TRBJ1-1	few	.	TRBV4-1	TGCGCCAGCAGCCACACCCGGACAGCAGAGATGAACACTGAAGCTTTCTTT	CASSHTRTAEMNTEAFF
TRBJ1-5	.	.	TRBV28	TGTGCCAGCAGTTTAACAGGGATGTCCAATCAGCCCCAGCATTTT	CASSLTGMSNQPQHF
TRBJ1-2	.	TRBD1	TRBV11-3	TGTGCCAGCAGCGCCGACAGGGGAGCTGGCTACACCTTC	CASSADRGAGYTF
TRBJ1-4	.	TRBD1	TRBV2	TGTGCCAGCAGTCTTGGACAGGGGAGAGAAAAACTGTTTTTT	CASSLGQGREKLFF
TRBJ2-5	.	TRBD2	TRBV9	TGTGCCAGCAGCGCCTCTAGCGGGGTACAAGAGACCCAGTACTTC	CASSASSGVQETQYF
TRBJ2-2	.	TRBD2	TRBV7-9	TGTGCCAGCAGCTTAGAGCGGGGGGGAGGCCACTTCTCCTCCGGGGAGCTGTTTTTT	CASSLERGGGHFSSGELFF
TRBJ2-7	.	TRBD1	TRBV5-1	TGCGCCAGCAGCTTGGACAGGGGCATCTCCTACGAGCAGTACTTC	CASSLDRGISYEQYF
TRBJ1-2	.	.	TRBV7-8	TGTGCCAGCAGCTCACAGGGTTTCAACTATGGCTACACCTTC	CASSSQGFNYGYTF
TRBJ2-5	.	TRBD2	TRBV5-1	TGCGCCAGCAGCTTGTCACTAGCGGGGGGTTCCCAAGAGACCCAGTACTTC	CASSLSLAGGSQETQYF
TRBJ2-2	.	.	TRBV24-1	TGTGCCACCAGTGATCCGGGTTCATCGTCTGGGGAGCTGTTTTTT	CATSDPGSSSGELFF
TRBJ1-4	.	.	TRBV19	TGTGCCAGTAGTATAAGGGGGACAACTAATGAAAAACTGTTTTTT	CASSIRGTTNEKLFF
TRBJ2-7	.	.	TRBV21-1	TGTGCCAGCAGCAAGGGACAGGGTGATAGCGGGGGGGCCTGGTTCGGCGAGCAGTACTTC	CASSKGQGDSGGAWFGEQYF
TRBJ2-2	.	TRBD1	TRBV9	TGTGCCAGCAGCGGCCGGGACAGGGGATTTACCGGGGAGCTGTTTTTT	CASSGRDRGFTGELFF
TRBJ2-7	medium-sized	.	TRBV27	TGTGCCAGCAGTTTATCACAGGCTGGCGTGGGGCAGTACTTC	CASSLSQAGVGQYF
TRBJ2-3	.	TRBD1	TRBV6-5	TGTGCCAGCAGTTACTCAGCAGGGGGCGCAGATACGCAGTATTTT	CASSYSAGGADTQYF
TRBJ2-1	.	.	TRBV21-1	TGTGCCAGCAGTCAGTTCTTTCTGGGGATGGACGGACAGGTTTGCAATGAGCAGTTCTTC	CASSQFFLGMDGQVCNEQFF
TRBJ2-1	.	TRBD1	TRBV7-9	TGTGCCAGCAGCTTATTAAGGGGGCTACAATACAATGAGCAGTTCTTC	CASSLLRGLQYNEQFF
TRBJ2-3	.	TRBD2	TRBV6-5	TGTGCCAGCAGTTGGAGCGGGGGGAGCACAGATACGCAGTATTTT	CASSWSGGSTDTQYF
TRBJ2-7	.	.	TRBV12-3/TRBV12-4	TGTGCCAGCAGTTTAGTGGCAGCCTACGAGCAGTACTTC	CASSLVAAYEQYF
TRBJ1-1	once	.	TRBV28	TGTGCCAGCAGCTTCCAGTTGAACACTGAAGCTTTCTTT	CASSFQLNTEAFF
TRBJ2-1	.	.	TRBV7-7	TGTGCTAGCAGCTTAGAGGGTGCGGGTGAGCAGTTCTTC	CASSLEGAGEQFF
TRBJ1-2	.	.	TRBV12-3/TRBV12-4	TGTGCCAGCAGCTTGGGGGGGAGAGGCTACACCTTC	CASSLGGRGYTF
TRBJ2-7	.	TRBD2	TRBV4-1	TGCGCCAGCAGCCCACTAGGGCGGGGGGACACCTACGAGCAGTACTTC	CASSPLGRGDTYEQYF
TRBJ2-5	once	.	TRBV7-9	TGTGCCAGCAGCTTACGAGAGTACCAAGAGACCCAGTACTTC	CASSLREYQETQYF
TRBJ2-6	.	.	TRBV25-1	TGTGCCAGCAACTTTGGGGCCAACGTCCTGACTTTC	CASNFGANVLTF
TRBJ1-1	few	TRBD1	TRBV2	TGTGCCAGCACCGACAGGGGCACTGAAGCTTTCTTT	CASTDRGTEAFF
TRBJ1-6	once	.	TRBV18	TGTGCCAGCTCACCAGGCTCGGGGATGGGGAATTCACCCCTCCACTTT	CASSPGSGMGNSPLHF
TRBJ1-3	.	TRBD1	TRBV19	TGTGCCAGTATCAGGGGGCCTGGAAACACCATATATTTT	CASIRGPGNTIYF
TRBJ2-2	.	TRBD2	TRBV27	TGTGCCAGCAGTCCCGCCAACCATTTCGGTAGCGGGGGGACCGGGGAGCTGTTTTTT	CASSPANHFGSGGTGELFF
TRBJ2-3	.	.	TRBV24-1	TGTGCCACCAGACCCCGGGACTCCCTTAATACGCAGTATTTT	CATRPRDSLNTQYF
TRBJ2-2	.	.	TRBV27	TGTGCCAGCAGTTCCATCCGGGGGGCGTGGACCGGGGAGCTGTTTTTT	CASSSIRGAWTGELFF
TRBJ2-5	.	.	TRBV7-9	TGTGCCAGCAGCTTAGGGCAGGGCACTACATATGTACTCCAAGAGACCCAGTACTTC	CASSLGQGTTYVLQETQYF
TRBJ2-6	.	.	TRBV6-2/TRBV6-3	TGTGCCAGCAGTTACTCCGCCGGTTTTGGGGCCAACGTCCTGACTTTC	CASSYSAGFGANVLTF
TRBJ2-1	.	.	TRBV7-2	TGTGCCAGCAGCCCCCAATCGGAGGATGAGCAGTTCTTC	CASSPQSEDEQFF
TRBJ1-1	.	TRBD1	TRBV7-3	TGTGCCAGCAAGTTAGACAGGGGGCAGAACACTGAAGCTTTCTTT	CASKLDRGQNTEAFF
TRBJ1-6	.	.	TRBV15	TGTGCCACCAGCAGAGATTTAGGGGTCTATTCACCCCTCCACTTT	CATSRDLGVYSPLHF
TRBJ2-7	.	TRBD2	TRBV5-1	TGCGCCAGCAGCCTGGCGGGGGGGAGCTACGAGCAGTACTTC	CASSLAGGSYEQYF
TRBJ2-5	.	.	TRBV7-6	TGTGCCAGCAGCCCCAGGGTTAGGGAGACCCAGTACTTC	CASSPRVRETQYF